This TCR beta chain is drawn from a study of beta chain features in type 1 diabetes. Study-wide findings and caveats: The study found moderately but significantly shorter TCRB CDR3s in all four CD4+ subsets of Type 1 diabetes patients. Compared to healthy donors, patients appeared to have naive, central memory and Treg TCRB repertoires that were more alike. Any HLA-type effect on TCRB rearrangement remained unresolved here.

Averaging around 110 mL, one heparinised blood draw came from each individual donor. A word on this clone: Its antigen is not identified.

Reverse transcription of all isolated RNA meant that expressed TCRB transcripts were sequenced. Using immunoSEQ multiplex PCR, the repertoire was profiled, and TCRdb retains in-frame clones only, with some absent. Of under 300,000 clones listed, less than 30% are singletons. CDR3 length: 16 residues. Germline CDR1 GTSNPN, CDR2 SVGIG (reference sequence). Trimming removed 3 bases from V and 8 bases from J; junction bases left unmatched: 15. This chain links TRBV30 with TRBJ1-5, with 8 bases that match TRBD1. This receptor was identified in a woman in her 30s with type 1 diabetes. Sequencing was done on a sample of naive CD4+ T cells from blood. As DNA, the CDR3 is TGTGCCTGGAGCGCTCGGACAGGGCCTACAATGGAGCCCCAGCATTTT. The encoded protein is CAWSARTGPTMEPQHF.